Below are 24 T cell receptor beta chains sequenced from a single sample in a study of T cell repertoires in cytomegalovirus infection. TCRdb independently ran MiXCR on the reads; one entry per CDR3 protein. The sample contains hundreds of thousands of distinct CDR3 sequences, over 20% of which appear only once. Sequenced input: CD8+ T cells from PBMCs. These receptors were obtained from a human donor in good health (CMV status not recorded). Some clones in this sample may be carry-over from other donors' samples.

This clonotype was observed a few times. In nucleotides, the CDR3 is TGTGCCAGCACCTCAATACCCAGACAGGGGGCAGATACGCAGTATTTT. It translates to CASTSIPRQGADTQYF. V is TRBV12-3 or TRBV12-4 and J is TRBJ2-3; 9 positions agree with TRBD1. Trimming took 7 bases from V and 4 from J; bases not matched to a gene: 12. The CDR3 has 16 residues.

This chain's CDR3 is CAISGGLAGLGGEQFF. In nucleotides, the CDR3 is TGTGCCATCAGTGGGGGACTAGCGGGGCTAGGAGGAGAGCAGTTCTTC. The rearrangement links TRBV10-3 to TRBJ2-1; 13 nucleotides line up with TRBD2. The V gene end was trimmed by 4 bases and the J gene end by 10 bases; junction bases not matched to a gene: 10. The CDR3 extends over 16 amino acids. In germline, CDR1 is ENHRY, CDR2 SYGVKD.

This clonotype was seen only a few times. The chain carries TRBV28 and TRBJ2-7; possibly TRBD1 or TRBD2 for D (5 bases each). This CDR3 region has 15 residues. Trimming cost V 2 bases and J 0 bases, with 11 bases left between them. Germline V gene data show CDR1 as MDHEN and CDR2 as SYDVKM. In nucleotides, the CDR3 is TGTGCCAGCAGTTTAGGGACGGCGAGCTCCTACGAGCAGTACTTC. Protein: CASSLGTASSYEQYF.

This clonotype was observed a few times. The rearrangement joins TRBV28 to TRBJ2-7; D remains ambiguous. Trimming took off 2 bases at V and 4 bases at J, with 12 bases between the two ends. The CDR3 has 14 amino acids. Germline CDR1 is MDHEN and CDR2 is SYDVKM. The CDR3 here is CASSLAPYPYEQYF. The CDR3 bases are TGTGCCAGCAGTTTAGCTCCTTACCCTTACGAGCAGTACTTC.

This clonotype was observed once. A much larger clone differs from this one at a single base, so this may be a read error. This sequence joins TRBV2 and TRBJ2-7, with TRBD2 identical over 10 bases. This CDR3 region has 12 residues. Germline loops: CDR1 SNHLY, CDR2 FYNNEI. J was trimmed by 5 bases and V by 8 bases; bases with no gene match: 3. The CDR3 loop is CASFLAGDEQYF. The CDR3, as DNA: TGTGCCAGCTTTCTAGCGGGGGACGAGCAGTACTTC. The whole variable domain, remainder taken from reference TRBV2 and TRBJ2-7, is EPEVTQTPSHQVTQMGQEVILRCVPISNHLYFYWYRQILGQKVEFLVSFYNNEISEKSEIFDDQFSVERPDGSNFTLKIRSTKLEDSAMYFCASFLAGDEQYFGPGTRLTVT.

The chain is built from TRBV29-1 and TRBJ2-7; possible D gene TRBD1, 6 bases. CDR1 SQVTM and CDR2 ANQGSEA come from the germline V gene. This CDR3 comprises 12 residues. The ends were cut back, 4 bases at V and 2 bases at J, with 9 bases in the middle. The CDR3 protein is CSVVDSTYEQYF. In nucleotides, the CDR3 is TGCAGCGTTGTGGACAGCACCTACGAGCAGTACTTC.

The chain employs TRBV19 and TRBJ2-5, with D tentatively TRBD1 or TRBD2 (6 bases each). V lost 6 bases to trimming and J lost 3 bases, with 17 bases between them. The germline CDR1 and CDR2 sequences are LNHDA and SQIVND (reference sequence). The CDR3 covers 15 residues. For the CDR3, the DNA is TGTGCCAGTAGACAGTACTACGGGGGCGAAGAGACCCAGTACTTC. It translates to CASRQYYGGEETQYF.

A word on this clonotype: A read error is possible here, since a much larger clone lies one base away. The CDR3 does not end in the conserved phenylalanine or tryptophan, so this is likely a read error. The chain links TRBV10-3 to TRBJ2-1; 7 bases match TRBD2. The J segment lost 4 bases and the V segment lost 3 bases, leaving 9 bases of the junction unmatched. The germline V gene encodes CDR1 ENHRY and CDR2 SYGVKD. The CDR3 runs 16 residues. CDR3 DNA sequence: TGTGCCATCAGTGACTTCGGCGGGGGAAAATACAATGAGCAGTTCCTC. Translation gives CAISDFGGGKYNEQFL.

This clonotype has a count of ten or more. V is TRBV28 and J is TRBJ2-3, with TRBD2 matching over 10 bases. The CDR3 consists of 17 residues. Germline assignment: CDR1 MDHEN and CDR2 SYDVKM. Trimming took 6 bases from V and 4 from J; bases not matched to a gene: 13. CDR3 amino acids: CASSRPLASGGSDTQYF. As DNA, the CDR3 is TGTGCCAGCAGCCGCCCCTTGGCTAGCGGGGGCTCAGATACGCAGTATTTT. Together with reference TRBV28 and TRBJ2-3, the CDR3 gives the full variable domain: DVKVTQSSRYLVKRTGEKVFLECVQDMDHENMFWYRQDPGLGLRLIYFSYDVKMKEKGDIPEGYSVSREKKERFSLILESASTNQTSMYLCASSRPLASGGSDTQYFGPGTRLTVL.

This clonotype was seen many times. The chain combines TRBV11-2 with TRBJ2-7; 11 positions agree with TRBD1. This CDR3 has 14 amino acids. Germline V gives CDR1 SGHAT, CDR2 FQNNGV. V gave up 1 base and J gave up 6 bases; unmatched junction bases: 2. CDR3 bases: TGTGCCAGCAGCTTAGGGACAGGGGGCTTCGAGCAGTACTTC. Protein product: CASSLGTGGFEQYF.

J is TRBJ1-2 and V is TRBV20-1; maybe TRBD1 (6 bases). The CDR3 is 16 amino acids. The V end was cut by 1 base, the J end by 3 bases, with 18 bases between. CDR1 and CDR2 from the germline V gene are DFQATT and SNEGSKA (reference sequence). CDR3 DNA sequence: TGCAGTGCTAGAGTGCCCCGGAGAGGGGGGGACTATGGCTACACCTTC. Translating it yields CSARVPRRGGDYGYTF.

This clonotype was counted at least ten times. The chain has TRBV29-1 and TRBJ2-5; D is unclear. The CDR3 length is 13 residues. From germline, CDR1 is SQVTM and CDR2 ANQGSEA. V lost 7 bases and J 8 bases, leaving 20 bases between the germline ends. As DNA, the CDR3 is TGCAGCGCCAAACTACCCGCCCTTCTAACCCAGTACTTC. Residues: CSAKLPALLTQYF.

This clonotype occurred many times. For the CDR3, the DNA is TGTGCCAGTAGTATTACCGTGAACACTGAAGCTTTCTTT. It specifies CASSITVNTEAFF. The chain uses TRBV19 and TRBJ1-1; D is uncertain. This CDR3 has 13 amino acids. Germline V CDR1 and CDR2: LNHDA, SQIVND (reference sequence). V was trimmed by 3 bases and J by 0 bases, leaving 5 bases between them.

This chain connects TRBV27 to TRBJ2-7; D is unresolved. Germline CDR1 MNHEY, CDR2 SMNVEV (reference sequence). V lost 2 bases to trimming and J lost 3 bases, with 8 bases between them. This CDR3 comprises 13 residues. The CDR3 DNA reads TGTGCCAGCAGTTTAATTGACGGCTACGAGCAGTACTTC. It codes for CASSLIDGYEQYF.

The chain carries TRBV5-1 and TRBJ2-7; D is perhaps TRBD1 (5 bases). The CDR3 is 14 amino acids. Germline CDR1 and CDR2: SGHRS and YFSETQ. The V end lost 3 bases, the J end lost 5 bases, and 15 bases lay between the germline ends. CDR3 protein: CASSSDSLRDEQYF. The CDR3 DNA is TGCGCCAGCAGCTCCGACAGCCTGCGAGACGAGCAGTACTTC. The full variable domain, completed using reference TRBV5-1 and TRBJ2-7, is KAGVTQTPRYLIKTRGQQVTLSCSPISGHRSVSWYQQTPGQGLQFLFEYFSETQRNKGNFPGRFSGRQFSNSRSEMNVSTLELGDSALYLCASSSDSLRDEQYFGPGTRLTVT.

This clonotype occurred a few times. The chain is built from TRBV4-1 and TRBJ2-7; D is uncertain. The CDR3 has 14 residues. With 2 bases removed from V and 1 base from J, the gap between germline ends came to 9 bases. Germline-derived CDR1 and CDR2 are MGHRA and YSYEKL. CDR3 DNA: TGCGCCAGCAGCCAAATAGGGCAGTCCTACGAGCAGTACTTC. Protein product: CASSQIGQSYEQYF.

The V and J genes are TRBV11-2 and TRBJ2-2; D uncertain. Trimming shortened V by 3 bases and J by 5 bases, and 13 bases separated the two germline ends. The V gene's germline CDR1 is SGHAT and CDR2 FQNNGV. The CDR3 is 15 residues long. The CDR3 DNA reads TGTGCCAGCAGCTTGGCAACTCTCCTAACCGGGGAGCTGTTTTTT. Translation gives CASSLATLLTGELFF.

The sample holds a few counts of this clonotype. V gene TRBV7-9 combines with J gene TRBJ1-3; unclear D gene. Between the trimmed V and J ends, which lost 1 base and 0 bases, there was a span of 10 bases. Germline V gene lookup returns CDR1 SEHNR and CDR2 FQNEAQ (reference sequence). This CDR3 has 16 amino acids. CDR3 amino acids: CASSLVGGYSGNTIYF. The CDR3 DNA is TGTGCCAGCAGCTTAGTGGGCGGTTACTCTGGAAACACCATATATTTT.

The sample holds many counts of this clonotype. The chain carries TRBV2 and TRBJ2-7; TRBD1 or TRBD2 may be the D gene (5 bases each). CDR1 is SNHLY and CDR2 is FYNNEI in the germline V gene. There are 15 residues in the CDR3. V was pared by 1 base and J by 3 bases, with 13 bases between. The CDR3: CASSEEPGSYYEQYF. The CDR3, as DNA: TGTGCCAGCAGTGAAGAGCCAGGGAGTTACTACGAGCAGTACTTC.

This clonotype has at least ten counts. V gene TRBV12-3 or TRBV12-4 combines with J gene TRBJ1-4; D not resolved. With 5 bases removed from V and 0 bases from J, the gap between germline ends came to 10 bases. This CDR3 is 15 amino acids long. The CDR3 DNA reads TGTGCCAGCAGTCCCGACGGATCAACTAATGAAAAACTGTTTTTT. This sequence encodes CASSPDGSTNEKLFF.

The chain has TRBV20-1 and TRBJ2-3; D perhaps matches TRBD2 (7 bases). The CDR3 sequence is 15 residues long. Germline V CDR1 and CDR2: DFQATT, SNEGSKA (reference sequence). Between the trimmed V and J ends, which lost 5 bases and 0 bases, there was a span of 15 bases. The chain's CDR3 is CSARWGGGSTDTQYF. In DNA, the CDR3 is TGCAGTGCTCGCTGGGGGGGGGGCAGCACAGATACGCAGTATTTT.

At least ten counts were recorded for this clonotype. The genes are TRBV7-8 and TRBJ1-1; TRBD1 is a possible D gene (6 bases). Trimming cost V 1 base and J 1 base, with 13 bases left between them. Germline V lookup: CDR1 SGHVS, CDR2 FQNEAQ. CDR3 size: 16 residues. The CDR3 DNA is TGTGCCAGCAGCTTAGGTTCAGGGACACCGAACACTGAAGCTTTCTTT. Translated: CASSLGSGTPNTEAFF.

This sequence joins TRBV19 and TRBJ2-2; 9 bases agree with TRBD1. V dropped 4 bases and J dropped 2; count of bases not matched to a gene: 11. Germline values: CDR1 LNHDA, CDR2 SQIVND (reference sequence). CDR3 length: 18 residues. The CDR3 loop reads CASSSQFGQGINTGELFF. In nucleotides, the CDR3 is TGTGCCAGTAGTAGTCAATTCGGACAGGGGATTAACACCGGGGAGCTGTTTTTT. The whole variable domain, remainder taken from reference TRBV19 and TRBJ2-2, is DGGITQSPKYLFRKEGQNVTLSCEQNLNHDAMYWYRQDPGQGLRLIYYSQIVNDFQKGDIAEGYSVSREKKESFPLTVTSAQKNPTAFYLCASSSQFGQGINTGELFFGEGSRLTVL.

The rearrangement links TRBV7-6 to TRBJ2-5; 7 nucleotides line up with TRBD1. Trimming removed 4 bases from V and 9 bases from J; junction bases left unmatched: 11. The length of the CDR3 is 14 residues. Germline V lookup: CDR1 SGHVS, CDR2 FNYEAQ. CDR3 amino acids: CASSSRTGVGAQYF. The CDR3 DNA follows: TGTGCCAGCAGCTCGCGAACAGGGGTCGGGGCCCAGTACTTC.